This T cell receptor beta chain was sequenced in a study of OX40 agonist ivuxolimab in advanced cancers. Across the study: Clinicians treated patients with ivuxolimab, an agonistic anti-OX40 (CD134) antibody.

TCRdb keeps only in-frame clones here, not all; method: immunoSEQ multiplex PCR. Of around 18,000 clones listed, about 80% were seen once; the top ten hold roughly an eighth. Study-wide results and limits: Among T cells, CD8+ cells averaged more expanded clones than CD4+ cells. Blood T cells, both CD4+ and CD8+, expanded clonally by week 6 at 0.1 to 3.0 mg/kg.

Points on this clone: Its specificity is unknown.

This specimen consisted of CD4+ or CD8+ T cells sorted from blood, obtained in a trial of the OX40 agonist ivuxolimab. This clonotype originated in an adult with an advanced solid tumor such as melanoma, head and neck, liver or kidney cancer.

The CDR3 DNA is TGTGCCAGCAGTCTAAACCCCAGGGGGCTTTTGAGGGCCGGGGAGCTGTTTTTT. Its translation is CASSLNPRGLLRAGELFF. J is TRBJ2-2 and V is TRBV28; the match to TRBD1 covers 8 bases. Germline-derived CDR1 and CDR2 are MDHEN and SYDVKM. CDR3 length equals 18 residues. V lost 5 bases, J lost 6 bases, and 17 bases stayed unmatched. Full variable domain (remainder filled in from reference TRBV28 and TRBJ2-2): DVKVTQSSRYLVKRTGEKVFLECVQDMDHENMFWYRQDPGLGLRLIYFSYDVKMKEKGDIPEGYSVSREKKERFSLILESASTNQTSMYLCASSLNPRGLLRAGELFFGEGSRLTVL.